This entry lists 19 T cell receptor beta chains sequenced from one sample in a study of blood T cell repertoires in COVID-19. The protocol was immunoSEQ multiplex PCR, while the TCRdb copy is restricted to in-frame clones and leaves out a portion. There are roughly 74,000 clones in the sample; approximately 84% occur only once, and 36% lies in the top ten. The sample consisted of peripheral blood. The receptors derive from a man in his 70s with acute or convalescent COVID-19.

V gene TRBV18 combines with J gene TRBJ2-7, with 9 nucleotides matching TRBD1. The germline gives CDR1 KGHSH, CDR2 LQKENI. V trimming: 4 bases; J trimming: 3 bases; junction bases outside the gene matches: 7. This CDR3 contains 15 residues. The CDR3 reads CASSRDRVSGYEQYF. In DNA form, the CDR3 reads TGTGCCAGCTCACGGGACAGGGTCAGTGGCTACGAGCAGTACTTC.

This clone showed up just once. The CDR3 sequence is CASSLIQGAGVGYTF. The CDR3 nucleotides read TGTGCCAGCAGCTTGATACAGGGGGCTGGGGTTGGCTACACCTTC. J is TRBJ1-2 and V is TRBV5-8; 9 nucleotides line up with TRBD1. The V gene's germline CDR1 is SGHTS and CDR2 YDEGEE. CDR3 length: 15 amino acids. V trimming: 1 base; J trimming: 7 bases; junction bases outside the gene matches: 8.

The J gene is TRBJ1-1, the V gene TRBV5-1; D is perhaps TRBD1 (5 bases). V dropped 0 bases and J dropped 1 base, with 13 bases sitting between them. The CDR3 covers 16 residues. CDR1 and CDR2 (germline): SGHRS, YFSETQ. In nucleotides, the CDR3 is TGCGCCAGCAGCTTGGTACCCCAGGGCTCGAACACTGAAGCTTTCTTT. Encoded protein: CASSLVPQGSNTEAFF.

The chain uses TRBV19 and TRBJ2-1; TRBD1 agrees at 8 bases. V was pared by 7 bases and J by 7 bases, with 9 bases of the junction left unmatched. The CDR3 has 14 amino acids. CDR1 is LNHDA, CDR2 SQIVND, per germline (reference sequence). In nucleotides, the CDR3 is TGTGCCAGTAAGAGGTCGACAGGGGTGAATGAGCAGTTCTTC. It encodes CASKRSTGVNEQFF. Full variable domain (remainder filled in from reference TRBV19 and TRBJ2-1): DGGITQSPKYLFRKEGQNVTLSCEQNLNHDAMYWYRQDPGQGLRLIYYSQIVNDFQKGDIAEGYSVSREKKESFPLTVTSAQKNPTAFYLCASKRSTGVNEQFFGPGTRLTVL.

CDR3: CASSAPGPYNEQFF. Here the CDR3 DNA reads TGTGCCAGCAGCGCCCCAGGGCCATACAATGAGCAGTTCTTC. The rearrangement uses TRBV9 and TRBJ2-1; D is perhaps TRBD1 (5 bases). The V gene lost 3 bases and the J gene lost 4 bases, with 11 bases spanning the gap. The germline V gene encodes CDR1 SGDLS and CDR2 YYNGEE. The CDR3 is 14 amino acids.

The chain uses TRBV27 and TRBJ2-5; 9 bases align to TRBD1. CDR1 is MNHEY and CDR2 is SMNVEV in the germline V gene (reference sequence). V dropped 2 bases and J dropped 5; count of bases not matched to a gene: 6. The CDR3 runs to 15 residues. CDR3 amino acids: CASSLSGTGKETQYF. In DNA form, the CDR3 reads TGTGCCAGCAGTTTAAGCGGGACAGGGAAGGAGACCCAGTACTTC.

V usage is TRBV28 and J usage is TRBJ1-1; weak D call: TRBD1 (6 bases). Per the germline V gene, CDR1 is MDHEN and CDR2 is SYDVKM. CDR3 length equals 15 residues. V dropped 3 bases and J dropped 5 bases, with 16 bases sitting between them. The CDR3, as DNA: TGTGCCAGCAGTTTGGGGGGGCCAGATCGAACTGAAGCTTTCTTT. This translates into CASSLGGPDRTEAFF.

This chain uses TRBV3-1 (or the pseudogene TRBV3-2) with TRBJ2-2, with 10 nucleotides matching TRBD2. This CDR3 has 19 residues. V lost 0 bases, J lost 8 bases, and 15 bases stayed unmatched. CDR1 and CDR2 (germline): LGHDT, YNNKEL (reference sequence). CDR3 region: CASSQESTGLAVIGGELFF. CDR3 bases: TGTGCCAGCAGCCAAGAAAGTACCGGACTAGCGGTTATAGGGGGGGAGCTGTTTTTT.

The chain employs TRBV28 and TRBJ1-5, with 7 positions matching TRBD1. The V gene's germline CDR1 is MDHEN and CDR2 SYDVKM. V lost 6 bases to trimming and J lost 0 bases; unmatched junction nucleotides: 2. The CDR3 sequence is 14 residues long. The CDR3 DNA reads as TGTGCCAGCAGGACAGGGTATAGCAATCAGCCCCAGCATTTT. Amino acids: CASRTGYSNQPQHF.

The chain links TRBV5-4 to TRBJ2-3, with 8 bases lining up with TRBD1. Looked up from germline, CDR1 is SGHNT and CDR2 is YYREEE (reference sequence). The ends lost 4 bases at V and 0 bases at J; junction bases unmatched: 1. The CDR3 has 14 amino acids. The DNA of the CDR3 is TGTGCCAGCAGCACAGGGGGTAGCACAGATACGCAGTATTTT. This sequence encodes CASSTGGSTDTQYF.

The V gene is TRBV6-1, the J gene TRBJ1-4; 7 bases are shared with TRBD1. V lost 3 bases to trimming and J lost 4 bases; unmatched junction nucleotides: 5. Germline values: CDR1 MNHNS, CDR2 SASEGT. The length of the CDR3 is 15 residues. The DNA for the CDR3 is TGTGCCAGCAGTGAGACCGGGACAGTTAATGAAAAACTGTTTTTT. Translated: CASSETGTVNEKLFF.

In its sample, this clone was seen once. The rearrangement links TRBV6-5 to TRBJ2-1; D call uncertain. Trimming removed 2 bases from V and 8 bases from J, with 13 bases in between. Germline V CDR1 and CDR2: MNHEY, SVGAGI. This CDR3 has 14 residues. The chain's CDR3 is CASSYRRQSYEQFF. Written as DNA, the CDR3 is TGTGCCAGCAGTTACCGCAGACAATCCTATGAGCAGTTCTTC.

The CDR3 reads CASSLGTTGKGAYEQYF. For the CDR3, the DNA is TGTGCCAGCAGCTTGGGGACGACAGGGAAGGGGGCCTACGAGCAGTACTTC. The chain uses TRBV5-4 and TRBJ2-7, with TRBD1 matching 7 bases. The V gene end was trimmed by 0 bases and the J gene end by 2 bases; junction bases not matched to a gene: 11. The V gene's germline CDR1 is SGHNT and CDR2 YYREEE (reference sequence). The CDR3 runs to 17 residues.

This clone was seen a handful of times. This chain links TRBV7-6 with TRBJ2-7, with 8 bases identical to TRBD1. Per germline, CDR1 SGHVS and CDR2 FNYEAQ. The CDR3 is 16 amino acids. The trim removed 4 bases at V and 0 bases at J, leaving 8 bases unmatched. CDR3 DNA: TGTGCCAGCAGCTCGCCGGGACAGGTCCTCTCCTACGAGCAGTACTTC. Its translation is CASSSPGQVLSYEQYF.

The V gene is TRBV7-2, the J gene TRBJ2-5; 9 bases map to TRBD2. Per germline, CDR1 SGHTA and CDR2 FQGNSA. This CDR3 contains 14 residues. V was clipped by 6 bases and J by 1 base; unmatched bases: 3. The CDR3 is CASRISGGQETQYF. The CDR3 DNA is TGTGCCAGCAGGATTAGCGGGGGCCAAGAGACCCAGTACTTC.

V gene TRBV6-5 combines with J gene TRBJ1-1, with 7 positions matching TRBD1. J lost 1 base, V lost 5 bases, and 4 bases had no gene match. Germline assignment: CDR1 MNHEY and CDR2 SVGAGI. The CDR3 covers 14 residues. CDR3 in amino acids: CASSPRTGNTEAFF. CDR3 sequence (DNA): TGTGCCAGCAGTCCCCGGACAGGGAACACTGAAGCTTTCTTT.

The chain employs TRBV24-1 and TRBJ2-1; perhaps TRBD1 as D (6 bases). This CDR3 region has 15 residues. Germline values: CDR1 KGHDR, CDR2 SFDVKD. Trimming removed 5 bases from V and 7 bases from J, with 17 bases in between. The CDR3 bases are TGTGCCACCAGTGGGGGACAACCACCCTCGAATGAGCAGTTCTTC. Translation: CATSGGQPPSNEQFF.

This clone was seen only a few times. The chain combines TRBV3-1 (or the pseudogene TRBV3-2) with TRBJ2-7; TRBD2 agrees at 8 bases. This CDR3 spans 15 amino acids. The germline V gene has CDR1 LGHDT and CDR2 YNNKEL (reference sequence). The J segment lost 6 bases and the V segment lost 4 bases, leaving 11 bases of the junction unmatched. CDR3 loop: CASSPQAGGEGEQYF. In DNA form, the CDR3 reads TGTGCCAGCAGCCCCCAGGCCGGGGGGGAGGGCGAGCAGTACTTC.

The CDR3 protein is CATSVQRGRRNEQFF. In nucleotides, the CDR3 is TGTGCCACCAGTGTGCAGAGGGGGCGCAGAAATGAGCAGTTCTTC. The J gene is TRBJ2-1, the V gene TRBV24-1; 7 positions agree with TRBD1. Germline V gene data show CDR1 as KGHDR and CDR2 as SFDVKD. This CDR3 comprises 15 residues. The trim removed 5 bases at V and 7 bases at J, leaving 10 bases unmatched.